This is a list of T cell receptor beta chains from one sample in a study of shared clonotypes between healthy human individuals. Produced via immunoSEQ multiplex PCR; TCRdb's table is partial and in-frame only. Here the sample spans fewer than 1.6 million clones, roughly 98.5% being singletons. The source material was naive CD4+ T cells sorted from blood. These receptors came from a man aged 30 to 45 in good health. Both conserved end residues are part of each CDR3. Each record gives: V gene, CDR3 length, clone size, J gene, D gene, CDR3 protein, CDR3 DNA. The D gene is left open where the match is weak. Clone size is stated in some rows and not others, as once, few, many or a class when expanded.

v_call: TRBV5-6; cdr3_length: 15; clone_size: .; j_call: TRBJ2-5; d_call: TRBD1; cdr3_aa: CASSMGQGAGETQYF; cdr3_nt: TGTGCCAGCAGCATGGGACAGGGGGCAGGGGAGACCCAGTACTTC
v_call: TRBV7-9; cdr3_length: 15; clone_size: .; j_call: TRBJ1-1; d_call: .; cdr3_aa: CASSLVLGPNTEAFF; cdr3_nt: TGTGCCAGCAGCTTAGTCCTGGGGCCGAACACTGAAGCTTTCTTT
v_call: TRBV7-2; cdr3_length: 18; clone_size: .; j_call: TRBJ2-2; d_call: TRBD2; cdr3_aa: CASSPPIRLAGGPGELFF; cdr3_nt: TGTGCCAGCAGCCCCCCGATCCGACTAGCGGGAGGACCCGGGGAGCTGTTTTTT
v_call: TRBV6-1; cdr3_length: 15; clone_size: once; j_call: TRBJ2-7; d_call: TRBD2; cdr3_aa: CASSVTGGYTYEQYF; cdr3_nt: TGTGCCAGCAGTGTTACGGGGGGTTACACCTACGAGCAGTACTTC
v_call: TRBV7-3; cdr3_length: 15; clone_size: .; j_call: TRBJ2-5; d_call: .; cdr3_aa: CASSLGAGTQETQYF; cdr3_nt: TGTGCCAGCAGCTTAGGGGCCGGGACACAAGAGACCCAGTACTTC
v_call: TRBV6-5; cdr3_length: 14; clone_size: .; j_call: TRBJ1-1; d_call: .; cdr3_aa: CASSYLSVDTEAFF; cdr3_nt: TGTGCCAGCAGCTACCTCTCCGTGGACACTGAAGCTTTCTTT
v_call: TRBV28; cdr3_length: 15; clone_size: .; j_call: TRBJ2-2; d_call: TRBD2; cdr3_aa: CASRATSGRSGELFF; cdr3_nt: TGTGCCAGCAGGGCAACTAGCGGGAGATCCGGGGAGCTGTTTTTT
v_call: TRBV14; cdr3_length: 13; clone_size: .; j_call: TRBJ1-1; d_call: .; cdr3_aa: CASSHLNGSPAAF; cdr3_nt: TGTGCCAGCAGCCATTTGAACGGGTCTCCAGCGGCCTTT
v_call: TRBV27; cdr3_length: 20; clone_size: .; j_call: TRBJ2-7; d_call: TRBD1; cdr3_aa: CASSLIGHRGRVPLSYEQYF; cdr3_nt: TGTGCCAGCAGTTTAATCGGTCACAGGGGGCGAGTCCCCTTGTCCTACGAGCAGTACTTC
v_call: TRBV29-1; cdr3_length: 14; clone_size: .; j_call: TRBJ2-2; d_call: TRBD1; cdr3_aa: CSVITGVNTGELFF; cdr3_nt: TGCAGCGTCATCACAGGGGTCAACACCGGGGAGCTGTTTTTT
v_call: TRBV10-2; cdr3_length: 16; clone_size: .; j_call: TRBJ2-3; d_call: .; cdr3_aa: CASSEAGVPRTDTQYF; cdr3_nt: TGCGCCAGCAGTGAGGCAGGGGTACCGCGCACAGATACGCAGTATTTT
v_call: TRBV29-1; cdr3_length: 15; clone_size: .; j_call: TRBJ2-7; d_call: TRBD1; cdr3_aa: CSVEGPGQSPYEQYF; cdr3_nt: TGCAGCGTTGAAGGGCCGGGACAGAGCCCTTACGAGCAGTACTTC
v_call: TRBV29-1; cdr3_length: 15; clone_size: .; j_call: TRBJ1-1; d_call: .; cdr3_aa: CSVEKFQGPGTEAFF; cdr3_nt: TGCAGCGTTGAAAAGTTTCAGGGGCCGGGTACTGAAGCTTTCTTT
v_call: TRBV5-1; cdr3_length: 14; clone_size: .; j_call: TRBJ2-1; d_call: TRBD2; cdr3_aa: CASSLTGGNNEQFF; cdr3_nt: TGCGCCAGCAGCTTGACGGGAGGCAACAATGAGCAGTTCTTC
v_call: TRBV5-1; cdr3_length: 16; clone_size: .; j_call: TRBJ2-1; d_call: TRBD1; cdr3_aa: CASSPTGGQAYNEQFF; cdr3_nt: TGCGCCAGCAGCCCGACAGGGGGCCAAGCATACAATGAGCAGTTCTTC
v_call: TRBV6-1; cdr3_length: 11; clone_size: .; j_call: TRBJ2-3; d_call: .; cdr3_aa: CASSYLDTQYF; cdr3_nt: TGTGCCAGCAGTTATTTAGATACGCAGTATTTT
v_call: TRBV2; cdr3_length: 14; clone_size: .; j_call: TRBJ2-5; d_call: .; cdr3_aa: CASSGSNRRETQYF; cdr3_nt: TGTGCCAGCAGTGGAAGCAATAGGAGGGAGACCCAGTACTTC
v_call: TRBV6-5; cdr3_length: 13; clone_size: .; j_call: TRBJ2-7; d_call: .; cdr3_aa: CASSIELVGEQYF; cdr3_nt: TGTGCCAGCAGCATTGAATTGGTCGGCGAGCAGTACTTC
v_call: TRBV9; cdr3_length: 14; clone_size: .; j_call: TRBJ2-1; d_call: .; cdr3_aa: CASSVASGYNEQFF; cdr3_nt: TGTGCCAGCAGCGTAGCCTCTGGCTACAATGAGCAGTTCTTC
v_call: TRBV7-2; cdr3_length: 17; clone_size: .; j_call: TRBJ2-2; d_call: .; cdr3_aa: CASSYGNRPVRAGELFF; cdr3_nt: TGTGCCAGCAGCTACGGCAACCGTCCGGTCCGTGCCGGGGAGCTGTTTTTT
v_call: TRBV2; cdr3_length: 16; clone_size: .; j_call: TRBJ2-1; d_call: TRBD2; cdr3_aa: CASSEQREGLYNEQFF; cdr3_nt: TGTGCCAGCAGTGAGCAGCGGGAGGGGCTCTACAATGAGCAGTTCTTC
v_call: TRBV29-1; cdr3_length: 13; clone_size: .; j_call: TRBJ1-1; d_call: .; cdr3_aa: CSVETGINTEAFF; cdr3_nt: TGCAGCGTTGAAACAGGGATAAACACTGAAGCTTTCTTT
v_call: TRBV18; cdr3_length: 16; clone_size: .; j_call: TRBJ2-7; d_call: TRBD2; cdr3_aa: CASSPELAGGGNEQYF; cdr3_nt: TGTGCCAGCTCACCAGAACTAGCGGGAGGGGGAAACGAGCAGTACTTC
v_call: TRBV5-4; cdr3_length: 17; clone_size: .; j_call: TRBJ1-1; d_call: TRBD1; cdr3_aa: CASSYGARQGLNTEAFF; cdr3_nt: TGTGCCAGCAGCTATGGTGCCAGACAGGGTTTGAACACTGAAGCTTTCTTT
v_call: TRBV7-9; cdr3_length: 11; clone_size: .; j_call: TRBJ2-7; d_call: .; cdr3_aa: CASSHSTEQYF; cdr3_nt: TGTGCCAGCAGCCACTCGACCGAGCAGTACTTC
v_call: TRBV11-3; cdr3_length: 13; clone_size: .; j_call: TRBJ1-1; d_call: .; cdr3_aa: CASSLEQNTEAFF; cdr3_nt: TGTGCCAGCAGCTTAGAGCAGAACACTGAAGCTTTCTTT
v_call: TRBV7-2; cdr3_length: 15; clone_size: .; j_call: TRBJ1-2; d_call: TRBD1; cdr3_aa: CASSIRQGAVDGYTF; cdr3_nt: TGTGCCAGCAGCATCAGACAGGGGGCAGTTGATGGCTACACCTTC
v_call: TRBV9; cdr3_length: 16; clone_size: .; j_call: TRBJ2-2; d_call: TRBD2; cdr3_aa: CASSVVLAGNAGELFF; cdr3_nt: TGTGCCAGCAGCGTAGTGCTAGCGGGGAATGCGGGGGAGCTGTTTTTT
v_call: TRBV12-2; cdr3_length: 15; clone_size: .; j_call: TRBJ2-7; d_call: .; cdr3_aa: CASRLGTSGAYEQYF; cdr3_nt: TGTGCAAGTCGCTTGGGGACTAGCGGAGCGTACGAGCAGTACTTC
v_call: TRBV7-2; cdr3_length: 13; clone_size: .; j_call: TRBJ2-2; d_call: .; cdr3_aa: CASSLAQSGELFF; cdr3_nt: TGTGCCAGCAGCTTAGCGCAAAGCGGGGAGCTGTTTTTT
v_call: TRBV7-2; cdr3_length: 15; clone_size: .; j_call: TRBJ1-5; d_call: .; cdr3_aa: CASSLGGGHGQPQHF; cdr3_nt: TGTGCCAGCAGCTTAGGAGGGGGTCACGGACAGCCCCAGCATTTT
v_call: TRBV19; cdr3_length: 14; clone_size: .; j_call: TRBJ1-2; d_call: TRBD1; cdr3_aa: CASRGTGLDYGYTF; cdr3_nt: TGTGCCAGTAGGGGGACAGGGCTAGACTATGGCTACACCTTC
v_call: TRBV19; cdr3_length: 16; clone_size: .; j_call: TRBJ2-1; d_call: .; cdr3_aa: CASTTRVASSYNEQFF; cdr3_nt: TGTGCCAGTACCACCCGGGTGGCGAGCTCCTACAATGAGCAGTTCTTC
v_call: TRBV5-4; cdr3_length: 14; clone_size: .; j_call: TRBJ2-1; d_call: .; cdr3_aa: CASRGGGSYNEQFF; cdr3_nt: TGTGCCAGCAGAGGGGGAGGTTCTTACAATGAGCAGTTCTTC
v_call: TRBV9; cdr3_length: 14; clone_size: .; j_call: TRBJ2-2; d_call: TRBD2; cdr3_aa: CASSGGSFTGELFF; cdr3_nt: TGTGCCAGCAGCGGCGGGAGTTTCACCGGGGAGCTGTTTTTT
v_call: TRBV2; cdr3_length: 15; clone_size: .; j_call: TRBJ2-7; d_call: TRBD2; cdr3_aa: CASSIGLADAYEQYF; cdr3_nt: TGTGCCAGCAGTATCGGACTAGCGGATGCCTACGAGCAGTACTTC
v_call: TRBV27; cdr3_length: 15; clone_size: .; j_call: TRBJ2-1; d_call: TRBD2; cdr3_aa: CASNPLAGGRNEQFF; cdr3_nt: TGTGCCAGCAACCCTCTAGCGGGAGGGCGGAATGAGCAGTTCTTC
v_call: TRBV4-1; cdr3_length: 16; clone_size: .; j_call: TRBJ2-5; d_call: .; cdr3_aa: CASSQVLGGVQETQYF; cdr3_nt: TGCGCCAGCAGCCAAGTTCTGGGCGGAGTCCAAGAGACCCAGTACTTC
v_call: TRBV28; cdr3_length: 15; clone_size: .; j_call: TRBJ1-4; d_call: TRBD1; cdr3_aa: CASSFGTGKNEKLFF; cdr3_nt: TGTGCCAGCAGTTTTGGGACAGGGAAAAATGAAAAACTGTTTTTT
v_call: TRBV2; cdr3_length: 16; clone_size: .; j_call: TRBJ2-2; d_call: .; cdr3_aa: CASSLQATSKWGGLFF; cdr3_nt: TGTGCCAGCAGTCTACAAGCGACCTCTAAATGGGGAGGGCTGTTTTTT
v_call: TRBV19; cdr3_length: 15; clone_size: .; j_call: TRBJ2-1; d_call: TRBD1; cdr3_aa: CASSRRTGTYNEQFF; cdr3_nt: TGTGCCAGTAGTAGGAGGACAGGAACCTACAATGAGCAGTTCTTC
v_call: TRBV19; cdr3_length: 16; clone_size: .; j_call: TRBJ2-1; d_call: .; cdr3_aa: CASSIDLGGNYNEQFF; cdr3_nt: TGTGCCAGTAGTATAGATTTGGGCGGGAATTACAATGAGCAGTTCTTC
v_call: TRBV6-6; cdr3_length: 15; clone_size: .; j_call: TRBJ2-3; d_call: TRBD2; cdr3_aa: CASSYAGGSTDTQYF; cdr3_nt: TGTGCCAGCAGTTATGCGGGAGGAAGCACAGATACGCAGTATTTT
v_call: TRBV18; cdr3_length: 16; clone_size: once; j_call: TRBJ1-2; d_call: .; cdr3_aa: CASSPSVQGTNYGYTF; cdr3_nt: TGTGCCAGCTCACCAAGTGTGCAGGGGACTAACTATGGCTACACCTTC
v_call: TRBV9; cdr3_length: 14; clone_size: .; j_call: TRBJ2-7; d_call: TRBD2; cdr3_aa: CASSEGAGAYEQYF; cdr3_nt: TGTGCCAGCAGCGAAGGGGCGGGAGCTTACGAGCAGTACTTC
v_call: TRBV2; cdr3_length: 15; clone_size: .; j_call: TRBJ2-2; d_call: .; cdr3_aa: CASRFRDIDTGELFF; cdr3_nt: TGTGCCAGCAGGTTTAGGGACATAGACACCGGGGAGCTGTTTTTT
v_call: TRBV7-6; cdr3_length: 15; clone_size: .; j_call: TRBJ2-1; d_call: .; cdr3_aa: CASSLIGDGYNEQFF; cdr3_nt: TGTGCCAGCAGCTTAATCGGGGACGGCTACAATGAGCAGTTCTTC
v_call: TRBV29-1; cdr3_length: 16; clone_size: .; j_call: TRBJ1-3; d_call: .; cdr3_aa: CSVESLVDRSGNTIYF; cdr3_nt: TGCAGCGTTGAAAGTTTGGTCGACCGGTCTGGAAACACCATATATTTT
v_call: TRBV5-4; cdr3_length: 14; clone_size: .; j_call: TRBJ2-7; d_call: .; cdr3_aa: CASSLWQGGIEQYF; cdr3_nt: TGTGCCAGCAGCTTGTGGCAGGGGGGAATCGAGCAGTACTTC
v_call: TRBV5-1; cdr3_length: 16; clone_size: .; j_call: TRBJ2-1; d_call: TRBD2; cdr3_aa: CASSLGGGSSYNEQFF; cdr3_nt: TGCGCCAGCAGCTTGGGAGGCGGGAGCTCCTACAATGAGCAGTTCTTC
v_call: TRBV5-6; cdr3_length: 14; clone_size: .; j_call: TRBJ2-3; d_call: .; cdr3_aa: CASSLEGRTDTQYF; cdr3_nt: TGTGCCAGCAGCTTGGAAGGTCGAACAGATACGCAGTATTTT
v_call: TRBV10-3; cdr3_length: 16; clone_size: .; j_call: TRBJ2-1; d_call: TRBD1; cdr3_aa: CAISDPGQGVYNEQFF; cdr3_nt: TGTGCCATCAGTGACCCCGGACAGGGGGTTTACAATGAGCAGTTCTTC
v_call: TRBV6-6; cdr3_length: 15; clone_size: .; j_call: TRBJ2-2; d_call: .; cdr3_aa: CASSFGQTNTGELFF; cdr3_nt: TGTGCCAGCAGTTTCGGACAGACTAACACCGGGGAGCTGTTTTTT